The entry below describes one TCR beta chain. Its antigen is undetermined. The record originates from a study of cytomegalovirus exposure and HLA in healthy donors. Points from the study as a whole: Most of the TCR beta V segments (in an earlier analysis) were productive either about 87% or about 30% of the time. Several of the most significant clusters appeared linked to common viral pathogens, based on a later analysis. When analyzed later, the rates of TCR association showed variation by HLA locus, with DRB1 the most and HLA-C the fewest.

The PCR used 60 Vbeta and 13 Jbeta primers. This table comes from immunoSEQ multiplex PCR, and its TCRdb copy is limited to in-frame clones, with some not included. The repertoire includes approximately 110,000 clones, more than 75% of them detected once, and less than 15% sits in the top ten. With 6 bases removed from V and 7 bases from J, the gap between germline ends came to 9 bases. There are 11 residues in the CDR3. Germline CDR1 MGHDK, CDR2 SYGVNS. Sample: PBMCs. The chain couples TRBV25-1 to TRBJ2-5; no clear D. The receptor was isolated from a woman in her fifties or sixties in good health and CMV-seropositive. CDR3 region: CASSPLRTQYF. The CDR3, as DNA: TGTGCCAGCAGCCCCCTACGGACCCAGTACTTC.